This T cell receptor beta chain was sequenced in a study of T-cell reconstitution after alpha-beta-depleted transplantation in children. Overall study findings and caveats: Reports say that about two months after transplant, the alpha-beta T cells came out of several hundred graft clones that had expanded. The study traced high day-60 TCRbeta diversity in some patients to surviving recipient T cells and thymic progenitors. One year after transplant, T-cell counts and diversity came mostly from newly produced T cells.

This clonotype was observed a few times. Its antigen is currently unknown. Unique molecular identifiers were used in preparing the TCRbeta library. TCRdb redid the calling of the PCR reads with MiXCR, one entry per CDR3 protein. This table has 900,000 or so distinct CDR3 sequences, less than 20% appearing once. The source is a male patient aged 10-17 years who had a stem cell transplant for acute lymphoblastic leukemia, so the T cells may come from the graft donor. The specimen comprised PBMCs, mostly from graft donor cells, sampled 360 days after TCRalphabeta/CD19-depleted stem cell transplant.

The CDR3: CASRLTRGRAFF. As DNA, the CDR3 is TGTGCCAGCAGACTAACCAGGGGGCGGGCTTTCTTT. The chain combines TRBV6-5 with TRBJ1-1, with 8 bases aligning to TRBD1. The CDR3 has 12 amino acids. Germline V gene lookup returns CDR1 MNHEY and CDR2 SVGAGI. V trimming: 6 bases; J trimming: 11 bases; junction bases outside the gene matches: 8.